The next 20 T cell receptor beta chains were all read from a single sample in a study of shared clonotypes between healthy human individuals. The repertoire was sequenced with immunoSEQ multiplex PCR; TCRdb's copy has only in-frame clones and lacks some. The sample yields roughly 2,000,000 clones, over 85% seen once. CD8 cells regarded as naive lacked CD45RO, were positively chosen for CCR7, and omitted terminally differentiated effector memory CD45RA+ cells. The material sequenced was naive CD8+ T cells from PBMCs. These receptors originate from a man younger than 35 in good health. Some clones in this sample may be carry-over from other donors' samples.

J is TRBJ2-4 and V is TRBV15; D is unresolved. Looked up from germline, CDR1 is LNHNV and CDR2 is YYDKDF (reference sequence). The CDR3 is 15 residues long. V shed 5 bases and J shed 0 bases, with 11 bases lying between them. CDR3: CATSLRPPAKNIQYF. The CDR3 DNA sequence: TGTGCCACCAGCCTACGCCCCCCAGCCAAAAACATTCAGTACTTC.

The DNA of the CDR3 is TGCGCCAGCAGCCAGACGACAGGGGCGGCCTACGAGCAGTACTTC. This translates into CASSQTTGAAYEQYF. The chain carries TRBV4-1 and TRBJ2-7, with 8 bases aligning to TRBD1. Germline V gives CDR1 MGHRA, CDR2 YSYEKL. The J segment lost 2 bases and the V segment lost 3 bases, leaving 6 bases of the junction unmatched. CDR3 length: 15 residues.

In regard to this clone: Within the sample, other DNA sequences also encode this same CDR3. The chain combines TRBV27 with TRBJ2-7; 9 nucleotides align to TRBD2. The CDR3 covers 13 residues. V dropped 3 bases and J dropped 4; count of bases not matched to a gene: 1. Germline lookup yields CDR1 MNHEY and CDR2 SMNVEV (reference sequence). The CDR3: CASSFSGGYEQYF. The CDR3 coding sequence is TGTGCCAGCAGTTTTAGCGGGGGTTACGAGCAGTACTTC.

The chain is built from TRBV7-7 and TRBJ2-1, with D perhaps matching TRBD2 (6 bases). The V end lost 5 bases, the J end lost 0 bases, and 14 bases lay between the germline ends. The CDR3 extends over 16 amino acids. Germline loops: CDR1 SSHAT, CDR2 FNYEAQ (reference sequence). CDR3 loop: CASSANIGSSYNEQFF. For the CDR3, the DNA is TGTGCCAGCAGCGCCAACATCGGGAGCTCCTACAATGAGCAGTTCTTC.

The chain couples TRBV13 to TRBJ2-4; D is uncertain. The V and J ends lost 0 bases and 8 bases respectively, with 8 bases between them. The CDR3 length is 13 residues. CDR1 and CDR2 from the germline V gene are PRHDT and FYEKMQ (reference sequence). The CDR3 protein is CASSLGFRDIQYF. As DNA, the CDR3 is TGTGCCAGCAGCTTAGGTTTTCGGGACATTCAGTACTTC. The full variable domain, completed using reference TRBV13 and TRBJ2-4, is AAGVIQSPRHLIKEKRETATLKCYPIPRHDTVYWYQQGPGQDPQFLISFYEKMQSDKGSIPDRFSAQQFSDYHSELNMSSLELGDSALYFCASSLGFRDIQYFGAGTRLSVL.

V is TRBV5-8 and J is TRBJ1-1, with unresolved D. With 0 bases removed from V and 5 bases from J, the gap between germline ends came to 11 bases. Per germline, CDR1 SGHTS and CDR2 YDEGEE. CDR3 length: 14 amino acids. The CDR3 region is CASSLEDWATEAFF. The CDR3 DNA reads TGTGCCAGCAGCTTGGAGGATTGGGCGACTGAAGCTTTCTTT.

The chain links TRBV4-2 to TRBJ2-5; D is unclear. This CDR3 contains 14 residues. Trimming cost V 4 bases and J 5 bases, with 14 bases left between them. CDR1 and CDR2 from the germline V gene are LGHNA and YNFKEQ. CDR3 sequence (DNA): TGTGCCAGCAGCCCGATTGGAGAGAAGGAGACCCAGTACTTC. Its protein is CASSPIGEKETQYF.

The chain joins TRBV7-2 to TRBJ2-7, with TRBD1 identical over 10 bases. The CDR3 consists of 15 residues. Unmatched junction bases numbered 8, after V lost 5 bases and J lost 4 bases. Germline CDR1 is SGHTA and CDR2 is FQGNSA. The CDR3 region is CASSHPGQGIYEQYF. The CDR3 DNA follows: TGTGCCAGCAGCCACCCGGGACAGGGGATTTACGAGCAGTACTTC.

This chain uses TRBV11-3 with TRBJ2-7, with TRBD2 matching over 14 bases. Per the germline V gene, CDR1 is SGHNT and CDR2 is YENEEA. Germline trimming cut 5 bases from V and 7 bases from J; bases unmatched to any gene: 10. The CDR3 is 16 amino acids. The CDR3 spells CASSPRLAGGPEEQYF. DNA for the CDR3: TGTGCCAGCAGCCCCAGACTAGCGGGAGGGCCAGAGGAGCAGTACTTC.

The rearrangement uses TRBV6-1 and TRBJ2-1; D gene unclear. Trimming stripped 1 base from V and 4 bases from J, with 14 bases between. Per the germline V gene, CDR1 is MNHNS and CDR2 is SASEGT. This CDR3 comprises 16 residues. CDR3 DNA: TGTGCCAGCAGTGAAGTTGTAGGAGAATGGTACAATGAGCAGTTCTTC. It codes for CASSEVVGEWYNEQFF.

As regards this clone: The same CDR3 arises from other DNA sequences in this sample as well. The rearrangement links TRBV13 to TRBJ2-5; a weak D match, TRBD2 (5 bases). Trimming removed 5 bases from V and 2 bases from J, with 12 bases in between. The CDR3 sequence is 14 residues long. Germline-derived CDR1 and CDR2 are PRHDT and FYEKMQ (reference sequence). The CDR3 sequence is CASSLRRTQETQYF. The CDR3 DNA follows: TGTGCCAGCAGCCTCCGACGGACTCAAGAGACCCAGTACTTC.

CDR3 sequence reads: CASSLAGGANQPQHF. In DNA form, the CDR3 reads TGTGCCAGCAGCTTAGCAGGAGGGGCTAACCAGCCCCAGCATTTT. The rearrangement joins TRBV11-2 to TRBJ1-5; TRBD1 might be the D (5 bases). CDR1 and CDR2 (germline): SGHAT, FQNNGV. The CDR3 covers 15 residues. V was trimmed by 1 base and J by 7 bases, leaving 14 bases between them.

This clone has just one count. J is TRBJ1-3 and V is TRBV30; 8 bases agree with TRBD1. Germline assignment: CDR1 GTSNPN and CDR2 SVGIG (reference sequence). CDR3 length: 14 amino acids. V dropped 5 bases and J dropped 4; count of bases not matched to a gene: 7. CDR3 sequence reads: CAWAVQGAGNTIYF. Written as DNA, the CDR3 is TGTGCCTGGGCTGTGCAGGGGGCAGGAAACACCATATATTTT. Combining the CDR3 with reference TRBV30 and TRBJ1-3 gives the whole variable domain SQTIHQWPATLVQPVGSPLSLECTVEGTSNPNLYWYRQAAGRGLQLLFYSVGIGQISSEVPQNLSASRPQDRQFILSSKKLLLSDSGFYLCAWAVQGAGNTIYFGEGSWLTVV.

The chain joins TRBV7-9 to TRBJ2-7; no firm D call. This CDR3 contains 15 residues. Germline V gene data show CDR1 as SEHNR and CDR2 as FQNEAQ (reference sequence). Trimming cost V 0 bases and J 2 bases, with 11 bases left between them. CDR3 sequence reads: CASSLAPSHTYEQYF. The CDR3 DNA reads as TGTGCCAGCAGCTTAGCGCCCAGCCACACCTACGAGCAGTACTTC.

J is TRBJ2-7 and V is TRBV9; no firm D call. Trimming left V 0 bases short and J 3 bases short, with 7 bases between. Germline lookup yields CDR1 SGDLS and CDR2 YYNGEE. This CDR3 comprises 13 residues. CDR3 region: CASSVEGFYEQYF. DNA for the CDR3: TGTGCCAGCAGCGTAGAAGGTTTCTACGAGCAGTACTTC.

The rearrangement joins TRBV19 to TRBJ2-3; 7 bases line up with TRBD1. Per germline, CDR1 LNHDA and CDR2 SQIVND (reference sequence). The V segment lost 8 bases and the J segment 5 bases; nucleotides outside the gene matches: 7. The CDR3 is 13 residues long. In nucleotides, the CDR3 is TGTGCCAGTTCAGACAGGGAAGGAGATACGCAGTATTTT. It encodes CASSDREGDTQYF.

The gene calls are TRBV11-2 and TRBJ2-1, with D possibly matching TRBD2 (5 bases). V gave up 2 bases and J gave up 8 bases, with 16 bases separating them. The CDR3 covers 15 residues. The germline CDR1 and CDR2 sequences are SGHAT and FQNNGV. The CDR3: CASSLWVGRGHEQFF. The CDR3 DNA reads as TGTGCCAGCAGCTTATGGGTTGGTAGAGGGCATGAGCAGTTCTTC.

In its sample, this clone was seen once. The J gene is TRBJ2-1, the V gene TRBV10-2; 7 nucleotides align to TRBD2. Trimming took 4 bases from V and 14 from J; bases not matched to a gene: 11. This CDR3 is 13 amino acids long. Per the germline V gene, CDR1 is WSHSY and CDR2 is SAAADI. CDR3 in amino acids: CASSVGGTSGKFF. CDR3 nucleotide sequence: TGCGCCAGCAGTGTGGGGGGTACCAGCGGGAAGTTCTTC.

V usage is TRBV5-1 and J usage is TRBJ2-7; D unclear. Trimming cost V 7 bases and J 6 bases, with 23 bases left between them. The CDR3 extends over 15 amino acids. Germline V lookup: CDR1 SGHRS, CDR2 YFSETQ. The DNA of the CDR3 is TGCGCCAGCGGAAGCCACGACCGAAACCTAGGCGAGCAGTACTTC. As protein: CASGSHDRNLGEQYF. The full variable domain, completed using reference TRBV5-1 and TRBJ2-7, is KAGVTQTPRYLIKTRGQQVTLSCSPISGHRSVSWYQQTPGQGLQFLFEYFSETQRNKGNFPGRFSGRQFSNSRSEMNVSTLELGDSALYLCASGSHDRNLGEQYFGPGTRLTVT.

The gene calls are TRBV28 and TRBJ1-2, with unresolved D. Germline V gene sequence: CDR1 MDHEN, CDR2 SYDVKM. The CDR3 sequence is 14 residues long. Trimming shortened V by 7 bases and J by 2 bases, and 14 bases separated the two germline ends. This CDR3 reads CASTFVTGNYGYTF. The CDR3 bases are TGTGCCAGCACCTTCGTTACTGGGAACTATGGCTACACCTTC.